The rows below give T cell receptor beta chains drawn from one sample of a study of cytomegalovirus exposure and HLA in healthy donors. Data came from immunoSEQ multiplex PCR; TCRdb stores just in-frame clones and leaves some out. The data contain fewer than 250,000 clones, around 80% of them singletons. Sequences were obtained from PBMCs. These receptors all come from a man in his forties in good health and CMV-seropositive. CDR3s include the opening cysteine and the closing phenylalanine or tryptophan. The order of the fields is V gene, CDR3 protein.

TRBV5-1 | CASSLEGLAFSSGANVLTF
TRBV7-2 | CASSPHSGTNTGELFF
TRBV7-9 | CASSSGLAGLYYEQYF
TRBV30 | CAWSVWGRGTHSGNTIYF
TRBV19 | CACSGRGDTQYF
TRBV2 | CASSGTSGSGELFF
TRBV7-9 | CASSLGLINEQFF
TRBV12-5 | CASGQGNTGELFF
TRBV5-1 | CASSLILTGGSNTEAFF
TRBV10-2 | CASTLSPTGYEQFF
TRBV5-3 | CARSLLQGRNTGELFF
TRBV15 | CATSSDPDRAEDTIYF
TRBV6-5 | CASSYLAGAGAFF
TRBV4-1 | CASSQDPGDGYTF
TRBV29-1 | CSVGDMVGELFF
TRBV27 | CASLDGTSGLNEQFF
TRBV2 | CASSEDQGSSEAFF
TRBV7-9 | CVSSFSVMNTEAFF
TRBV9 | CASSVAITDTQYF
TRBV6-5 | CAISNDYSNTEAFF
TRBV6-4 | CASTGQDINEKLFF
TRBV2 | CASRTGMNTEAFF
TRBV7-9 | CASSPRSGEGPWDIQYF
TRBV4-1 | CASSPSSSYNEQFF
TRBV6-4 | CASSDSSYNEQFF
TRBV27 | CASSFGGSNQPQHF
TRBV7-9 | CASSTTEMNTEAFF
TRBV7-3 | CASSFSGRDQETQYF
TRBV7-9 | CASSFLLGTGTGEQYF
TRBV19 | CASSIDRQGSYEQYF
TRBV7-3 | CASSLAGGREETQYF
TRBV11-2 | CASSFGLAGGNEQFF
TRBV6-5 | CASHRGLGTEAFF
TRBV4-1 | CASSQSSYGYTF
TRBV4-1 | CASSQVGQGTSNTGELFF
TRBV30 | CAWSAGQLSSGPLHF
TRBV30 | CAWSLGGAGNQPQHF
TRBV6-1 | CASSDTVLAGRF
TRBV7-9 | CASSWTGVNYGYTF
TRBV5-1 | CASSWTGSSYEQYF
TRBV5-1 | CASSPETGFNYGYTF
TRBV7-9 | CASSPPTGMGQFF
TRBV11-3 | CASSLEGQGADEAFF
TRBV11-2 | CASSLEPTGRQPQHF
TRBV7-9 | CASSAWTGAQYNEQFF
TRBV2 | CASRDGGQAPYNEQFF
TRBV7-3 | CASSLGLAGYNEQFF
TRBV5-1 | CASSLDSGNEQFF
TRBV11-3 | CASSLWGRLRTNEQFF
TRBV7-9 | CASSLDGGYEQYF
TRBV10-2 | CASSQQGATEAFF
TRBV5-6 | CASSLAAGLNQPQHF
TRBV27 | CASSLGQGDSGANVLTF
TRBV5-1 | CASSLNSDRPGGTEAFF
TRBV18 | CASSPGTGVADTQYF